This T cell receptor beta chain was sequenced in a study of T cell changes during pregnancy in multiple sclerosis. TCRdb keeps only in-frame clones here, not all; method: immunoSEQ multiplex PCR. The sample holds tens of thousands of clones, about 93% seen once. This CDR3 has 13 amino acids. Germline CDR1 reads SGHNT; CDR2 reads YYREEE (reference sequence). V lost 4 bases and J lost 4, with 11 bases in between. The chain has TRBV5-4 and TRBJ1-2; D gene uncertain. The receptor comes from a female donor with multiple sclerosis, enrolled in a pregnancy study. Sequencing used CD8+ T cells from peripheral blood mononuclear cells, obtained in the third trimester of pregnancy. DNA for the CDR3: TGTGCCAGCAGCGATCGCGAGGTCTATGGCTACACCTTC. Protein product: CASSDREVYGYTF.